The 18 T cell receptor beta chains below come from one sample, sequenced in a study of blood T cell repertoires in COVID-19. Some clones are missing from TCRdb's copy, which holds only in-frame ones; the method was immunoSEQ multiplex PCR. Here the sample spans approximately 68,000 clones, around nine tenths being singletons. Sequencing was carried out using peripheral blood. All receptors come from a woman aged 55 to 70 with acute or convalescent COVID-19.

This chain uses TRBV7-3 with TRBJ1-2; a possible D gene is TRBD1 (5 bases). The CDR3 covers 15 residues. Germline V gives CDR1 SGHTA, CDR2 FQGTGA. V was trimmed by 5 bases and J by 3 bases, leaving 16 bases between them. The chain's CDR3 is CASSRSGGSDYGYTF. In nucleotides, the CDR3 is TGTGCCAGCAGCCGCAGTGGGGGGAGTGACTATGGCTACACCTTC.

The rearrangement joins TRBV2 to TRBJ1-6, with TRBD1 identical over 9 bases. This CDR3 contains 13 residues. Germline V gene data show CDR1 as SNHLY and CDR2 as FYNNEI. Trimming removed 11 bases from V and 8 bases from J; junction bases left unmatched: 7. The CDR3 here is CAGNRGRDSPLHF. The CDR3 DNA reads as TGTGCCGGGAACAGGGGGCGCGATTCACCCCTCCACTTT.

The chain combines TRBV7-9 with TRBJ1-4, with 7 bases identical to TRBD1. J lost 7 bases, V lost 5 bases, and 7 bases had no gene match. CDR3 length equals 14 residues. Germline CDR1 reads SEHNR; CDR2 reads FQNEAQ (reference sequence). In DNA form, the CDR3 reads TGTGCCAGCAGCGGGGGGACAGATGGTGAAAAACTGTTTTTT. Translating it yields CASSGGTDGEKLFF.

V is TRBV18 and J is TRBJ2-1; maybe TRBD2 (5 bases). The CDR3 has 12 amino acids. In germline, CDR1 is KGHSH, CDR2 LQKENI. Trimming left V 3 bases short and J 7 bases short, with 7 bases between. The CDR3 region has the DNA TGTGCCAGCTCACCCACGGGAAATGAGCAGTTCTTC. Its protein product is CASSPTGNEQFF.

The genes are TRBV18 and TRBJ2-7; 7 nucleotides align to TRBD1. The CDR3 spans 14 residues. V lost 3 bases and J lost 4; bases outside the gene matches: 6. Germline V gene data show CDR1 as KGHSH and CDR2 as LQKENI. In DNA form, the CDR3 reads TGTGCCAGCTCACCTCGGCAGGGGGATTACGAGCAGTACTTC. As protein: CASSPRQGDYEQYF.

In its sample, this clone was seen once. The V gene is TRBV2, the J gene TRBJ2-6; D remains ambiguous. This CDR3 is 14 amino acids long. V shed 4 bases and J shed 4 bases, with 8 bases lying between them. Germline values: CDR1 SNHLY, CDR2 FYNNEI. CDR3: CASSGVRGANVLTF. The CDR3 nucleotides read TGTGCCAGCAGTGGGGTGCGGGGGGCCAACGTCCTGACTTTC.

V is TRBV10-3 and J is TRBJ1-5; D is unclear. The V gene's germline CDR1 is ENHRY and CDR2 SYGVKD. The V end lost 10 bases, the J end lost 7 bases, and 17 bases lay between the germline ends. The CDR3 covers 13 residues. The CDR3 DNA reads TGTGCCACTTGGGCTTCGCCAGACCAGCCCCAGCATTTT. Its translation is CATWASPDQPQHF.

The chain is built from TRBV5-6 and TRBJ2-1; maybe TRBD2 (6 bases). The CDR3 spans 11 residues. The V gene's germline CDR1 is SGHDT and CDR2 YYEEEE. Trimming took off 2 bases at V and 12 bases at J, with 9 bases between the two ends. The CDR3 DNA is TGTGCCAGCAGCTTTTCCGGGGGGCAGTTCTTC. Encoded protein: CASSFSGGQFF.

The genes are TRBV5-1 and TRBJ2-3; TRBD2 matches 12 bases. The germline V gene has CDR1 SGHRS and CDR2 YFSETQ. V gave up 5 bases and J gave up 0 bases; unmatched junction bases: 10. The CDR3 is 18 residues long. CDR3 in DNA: TGCGCCAGCAGGACAGGAACTAGCGGGGGGTCTAGCACAGATACGCAGTATTTT. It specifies CASRTGTSGGSSTDTQYF.

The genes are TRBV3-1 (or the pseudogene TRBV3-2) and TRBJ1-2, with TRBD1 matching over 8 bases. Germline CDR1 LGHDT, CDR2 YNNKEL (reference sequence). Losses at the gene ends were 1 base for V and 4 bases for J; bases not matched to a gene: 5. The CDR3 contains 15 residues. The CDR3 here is CASSQVSQGGYGYTF. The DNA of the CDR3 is TGTGCCAGCAGCCAAGTTTCACAGGGGGGCTATGGCTACACCTTC.

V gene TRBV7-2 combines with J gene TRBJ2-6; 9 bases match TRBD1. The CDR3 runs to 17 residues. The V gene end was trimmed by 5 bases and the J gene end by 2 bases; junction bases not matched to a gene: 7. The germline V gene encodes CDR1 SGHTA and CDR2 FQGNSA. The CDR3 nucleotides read TGTGCCAGCAGCGTCGACAGGGGGGTTACTGGGGCCAACGTCCTGACTTTC. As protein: CASSVDRGVTGANVLTF. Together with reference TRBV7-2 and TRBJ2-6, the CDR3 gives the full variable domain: GAGVSQSPSNKVTEKGKDVELRCDPISGHTALYWYRQSLGQGLEFLIYFQGNSAPDKSGLPSDRFSAERTGGSVSTLTIQRTQQEDSAVYLCASSVDRGVTGANVLTFGAGSRLTVL.

CDR3 residues: CASRTGALETQYF. DNA for the CDR3: TGTGCCAGCAGAACTGGGGCCTTAGAGACCCAGTACTTC. The chain recombines TRBV6-5 with TRBJ2-5; D perhaps matches TRBD1 (5 bases). The germline V and J ends were trimmed by 6 bases and 4 bases, with 12 bases remaining between them. The germline V gene has CDR1 MNHEY and CDR2 SVGAGI. The CDR3 sequence is 13 residues long.

As DNA, the CDR3 is TGCAGCGTTCAAGGGACAGGGACGGGCTACACCTTC. Translating it yields CSVQGTGTGYTF. The chain couples TRBV29-1 to TRBJ1-2, with 9 bases fitting TRBD1. Germline CDR1 and CDR2: SQVTM and ANQGSEA. The CDR3 is made up of 12 amino acids. The trim removed 5 bases at V and 8 bases at J, leaving 6 bases unmatched. Using reference TRBV29-1 and TRBJ1-2 for the parts outside the CDR3, the full variable domain is SAVISQKPSRDICQRGTSLTIQCQVDSQVTMMFWYRQQPGQSLTLIATANQGSEATYESGFVIDKFPISRPNLTFSTLTVSNMSPEDSSIYLCSVQGTGTGYTFGSGTRLTVV.

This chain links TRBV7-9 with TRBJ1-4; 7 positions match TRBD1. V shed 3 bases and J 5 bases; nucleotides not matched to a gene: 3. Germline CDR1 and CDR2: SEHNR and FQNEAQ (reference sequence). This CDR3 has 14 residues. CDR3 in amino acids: CASSFQGQNEKLFF. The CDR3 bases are TGTGCCAGCAGCTTCCAGGGACAGAATGAAAAACTGTTTTTT.

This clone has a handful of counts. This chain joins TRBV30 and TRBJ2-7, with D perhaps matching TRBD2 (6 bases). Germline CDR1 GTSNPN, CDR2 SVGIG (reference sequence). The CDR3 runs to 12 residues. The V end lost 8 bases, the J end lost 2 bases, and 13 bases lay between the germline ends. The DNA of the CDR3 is TGTGCCGGGGTCGGGGAGGCCTACGAGCAGTACTTC. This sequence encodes CAGVGEAYEQYF.

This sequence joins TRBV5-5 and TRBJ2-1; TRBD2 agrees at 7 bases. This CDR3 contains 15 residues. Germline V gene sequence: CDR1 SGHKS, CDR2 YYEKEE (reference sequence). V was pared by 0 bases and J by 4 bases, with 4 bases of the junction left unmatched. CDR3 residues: CASSLDGSGYNEQFF. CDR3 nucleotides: TGTGCCAGCAGCTTGGACGGTAGCGGGTACAATGAGCAGTTCTTC.

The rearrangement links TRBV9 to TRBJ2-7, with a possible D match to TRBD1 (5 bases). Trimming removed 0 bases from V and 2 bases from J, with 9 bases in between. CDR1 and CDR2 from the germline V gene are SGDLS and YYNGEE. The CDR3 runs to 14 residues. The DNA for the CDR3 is TGTGCCAGCAGCGTAGAAACAGGAGCCTACGAGCAGTACTTC. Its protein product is CASSVETGAYEQYF.

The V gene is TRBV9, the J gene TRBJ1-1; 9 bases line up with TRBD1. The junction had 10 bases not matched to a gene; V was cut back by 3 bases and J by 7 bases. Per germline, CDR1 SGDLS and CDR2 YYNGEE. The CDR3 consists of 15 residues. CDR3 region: CASSDLGTGIREAFF. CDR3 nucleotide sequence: TGTGCCAGCAGCGACTTGGGGACAGGGATCCGTGAAGCTTTCTTT. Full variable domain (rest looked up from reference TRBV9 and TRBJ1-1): DSGVTQTPKHLITATGQRVTLRCSPRSGDLSVYWYQQSLDQGLQFLIQYYNGEERAKGNILERFSAQQFPDLHSELNLSSLELGDSALYFCASSDLGTGIREAFFGQGTRLTVV.